These T cell receptor beta chains were read from a single sample in a study of blood T cells in healthy people across ages. TCRdb reprocessed the 5' RACE reads via MiXCR and lists one record per CDR3 protein. The data hold around 1.1 million distinct CDR3 sequences, with 35% to 45% observed a single time. The specimen sequenced was blood. These TCRs come from a man aged 18 to 29 in good health. Each CDR3 is given with its conserved first and last residue. A D gene is named only where the DNA matches it firmly. Clone size is shown for a subset of rows, as once, few, many or a class of expanded clone.

J gene: TRBJ1-2
clone size: .
CDR3 length: 12
V gene: TRBV7-9
D gene: .
CDR3 DNA: TGTGCCGCCTCCGCAGGGTCCTATGGCTACACCTTC
CDR3 protein: CAASAGSYGYTF

J gene: TRBJ2-1
clone size: few
CDR3 length: 14
V gene: TRBV12-5
D gene: .
CDR3 DNA: TGTGCTAGTGGTCCCCGGGACGGAATGGGTGAGCAGTTCTTC
CDR3 protein: CASGPRDGMGEQFF

J gene: TRBJ2-7
clone size: few
CDR3 length: 14
V gene: TRBV27
D gene: .
CDR3 DNA: TGTGCCAGCAGTTTTCGTGCAGGGTCCTACGAGCAGTACTTC
CDR3 protein: CASSFRAGSYEQYF

J gene: TRBJ1-5
clone size: few
CDR3 length: 16
V gene: TRBV6-5
D gene: .
CDR3 DNA: TGTGCCAGCAGTTACTCCGGACGCAGGGGTTATCAGCCCCAGCATTTT
CDR3 protein: CASSYSGRRGYQPQHF

J gene: TRBJ2-3
clone size: few
CDR3 length: 16
V gene: TRBV30
D gene: TRBD2
CDR3 DNA: TGTGCCTGGAGTGCTCTCTCCCGGGGGGAGACAGATACGCAGTATTTT
CDR3 protein: CAWSALSRGETDTQYF

J gene: TRBJ2-3
clone size: .
CDR3 length: 14
V gene: TRBV7-2
D gene: .
CDR3 DNA: TGTGCCAGCGGACCCCAGGGCCGCACAGATACGCAGTATTTT
CDR3 protein: CASGPQGRTDTQYF

J gene: TRBJ2-1
clone size: .
CDR3 length: 16
V gene: TRBV4-2
D gene: .
CDR3 DNA: TGTGCCAGCAGCCCTGGGGACCGGGACAATTACAATGAGCAGTTCTTC
CDR3 protein: CASSPGDRDNYNEQFF

J gene: TRBJ2-5
clone size: .
CDR3 length: 12
V gene: TRBV25-1
D gene: .
CDR3 DNA: TGTGCCAGCAGTGATCATAAAGAGACCCAGTACTTC
CDR3 protein: CASSDHKETQYF

J gene: TRBJ1-5
clone size: .
CDR3 length: 12
V gene: TRBV20-1
D gene: .
CDR3 DNA: TGCAGTGCCAGCGGACCGCCTCAGCCCCAGCATTTT
CDR3 protein: CSASGPPQPQHF

J gene: TRBJ1-2
clone size: many
CDR3 length: 13
V gene: TRBV9
D gene: .
CDR3 DNA: TGTGCCAGCAGCGTAGCACACCACTATGGCTACACCTTC
CDR3 protein: CASSVAHHYGYTF

J gene: TRBJ2-5
clone size: .
CDR3 length: 14
V gene: TRBV7-2
D gene: .
CDR3 DNA: TGTGCCAGCAGCTTAGCTAGCGAAACGGAGACCCAGTACTTC
CDR3 protein: CASSLASETETQYF

J gene: TRBJ1-6
clone size: .
CDR3 length: 17
V gene: TRBV25-1
D gene: .
CDR3 DNA: TGTGCCAGCAGTGAATTTGGTCGAGGCAGGGGTTATTCACCCCTCCACTTT
CDR3 protein: CASSEFGRGRGYSPLHF

J gene: TRBJ1-1
clone size: .
CDR3 length: 14
V gene: TRBV12-3/TRBV12-4
D gene: TRBD1
CDR3 DNA: TGTGCCAGCAGTGGACAGGGGGTCTCGTCTGAAGCTTTCTTT
CDR3 protein: CASSGQGVSSEAFF

J gene: TRBJ1-1
clone size: .
CDR3 length: 13
V gene: TRBV6-2/TRBV6-3
D gene: .
CDR3 DNA: TGTGCCAGCAGTTACTCGACACAGACTGAAGCTTTCTTT
CDR3 protein: CASSYSTQTEAFF

J gene: TRBJ2-3
clone size: .
CDR3 length: 16
V gene: TRBV3-1
D gene: TRBD2
CDR3 DNA: TGTGCCAGCAGCCAAGCTAGCGGGGGAAGGGGAGATACGCAGTATTTT
CDR3 protein: CASSQASGGRGDTQYF